The 23 T cell receptor beta chains below were found in one sample sequenced in a study of tumor and adjacent non-tumor tissue in lung cancer. TCRbeta libraries were built with three rounds of nested PCR, modified from ARM-PCR. TCRdb used MiXCR to reprocess the multiplex PCR reads, holding one entry per CDR3 protein. The data contain more than 85,000 distinct CDR3 sequences, approximately 65% of them seen just once; the ten biggest clones take up around a fifth. The template was RNA from unsorted bulk tissue. More than 3 cm separated this lung sample from the edge of the tumor. The sample was distant non-tumor lung tissue. All receptors derive from a man in his thirties or forties with non-small cell lung cancer.

This clonotype was found many times. The chain recombines TRBV12-3 or TRBV12-4 with TRBJ2-3; 10 nucleotides match TRBD2. This CDR3 is 17 amino acids long. The trim removed 5 bases at V and 5 bases at J, leaving 13 bases unmatched. The chain's CDR3 is CASSRRPSGGAGDTQYF. The DNA for the CDR3 is TGTGCCAGCAGTCGACGACCCAGCGGGGGGGCCGGAGATACGCAGTATTTT.

The genes are TRBV11-1 and TRBJ2-7; D possibly corresponds to TRBD2 (5 bases). Germline assignment: CDR1 SGHAT and CDR2 FQDESV (reference sequence). V lost 3 bases, J lost 8 bases, and 14 bases lay in between. This CDR3 region has 13 residues. In DNA, the CDR3 is TGTGCCAGCAGCTTTGGAGCGGCAACGAAGCAGTACTTC. Translated, it gives CASSFGAATKQYF.

This clonotype was counted many times. This chain connects TRBV6-5 to TRBJ1-6; no clear D gene. The germline V gene has CDR1 MNHEY and CDR2 SVGAGI. With 6 bases removed from V and 7 bases from J, the gap between germline ends came to 10 bases. This CDR3 is 13 amino acids long. This CDR3 reads CASSVVINSPLHF. The CDR3 DNA reads TGTGCCAGCAGCGTCGTGATCAATTCACCCCTCCACTTT.

This clonotype occurred many times. The rearrangement links TRBV4-1 to TRBJ1-1; TRBD1 might be the D (5 bases). The ends were cut back, 3 bases at V and 5 bases at J, with 19 bases in the middle. CDR1 and CDR2 (germline): MGHRA, YSYEKL. This CDR3 is built from 16 residues. Here the CDR3 reads CASSQSAGGRLTEAFF. The DNA of the CDR3 is TGCGCCAGCAGCCAGTCTGCTGGGGGACGGTTGACTGAAGCTTTCTTT.

This clonotype was seen many times. V gene TRBV5-5 combines with J gene TRBJ2-2; TRBD2 matches at 8 bases. V lost 4 bases, J lost 3 bases, and 5 bases stayed unmatched. This CDR3 region has 15 residues. CDR1 SGHKS and CDR2 YYEKEE come from the germline V gene (reference sequence). CDR3: CASSPPGGDTGELFF. CDR3 bases: TGTGCCAGCAGCCCCCCCGGGGGGGACACCGGGGAGCTGTTTTTT.

This clonotype was recorded a few times. This CDR3 fails to terminate in the conserved phenylalanine or tryptophan, so it likely reflects a read error. The gene calls are TRBV29-1 and TRBJ1-1, with D uncertain. Germline lookup yields CDR1 SQVTM and CDR2 ANQGSEA. V was pared by 4 bases and J by 3 bases, with 9 bases between. This CDR3 is built from 12 residues. In DNA form, the CDR3 reads TGCAGCGTTGTTGTACCGGACACTGAAGCTTTCGTT. Translation gives CSVVVPDTEAFV.

Concerning this clonotype: The final CDR3 position lacks the conserved phenylalanine or tryptophan, pointing to a likely read error. The chain links TRBV20-1 to TRBJ2-7, with D perhaps assigned TRBD1 or TRBD2 (5 bases each). The CDR3 is 13 amino acids. The germline gives CDR1 DFQATT, CDR2 SNEGSKA (reference sequence). Here the CDR3 reads CSANQGAYYDQYL. The CDR3 nucleotides are TGCAGTGCAAACCAGGGAGCCTACTACGACCAGTACCTC.

In the case of this clonotype: No conserved phenylalanine or tryptophan ends this CDR3, so it is likely a read error. No DNA is shown, since the ends of the CDR3 on it are uncertain; the CDR3 is the one TCRdb lists. The chain combines TRBV11-3 with TRBJ1-4; whether TRBD1, the table's D call, matches the DNA was not checked. The CDR3 length equals 13 residues, ends included. CDR1 SGHNT and CDR2 YENEEA come from the germline V gene. This CDR3 reads CDSSIVSGEKLFL.

Of note for this clonotype: This may arise from a read error, as a much more abundant clone is one base away. This rearrangement joins TRBV6-2 or TRBV6-3 to TRBJ2-1; no clear D. The CDR3 is 11 residues long. Germline V gives CDR1 MNHEY, CDR2 SVGEGT. V gave up 6 bases and J gave up 6 bases, with 6 bases separating them. CDR3 region: CASRAGNEQFF. For the CDR3, the DNA is TGTGCCAGCAGGGCTGGCAATGAGCAGTTCTTC.

Details on this clonotype: Its ends do not fully match the called genes, so a read error is possible. This rearrangement joins TRBV10-3 to TRBJ1-1; 7 bases map to TRBD1. Germline V lookup: CDR1 ENHRY, CDR2 SYGVKD. This CDR3 region has 13 residues. CDR3 loop: CVITRDRDTEAFF. The DNA for the CDR3 is TGTGTCATCACCAGGGACAGAGACACTGAAGCTTTCTTC.

This clonotype showed up just a few times. The rearrangement links TRBV6-1 to TRBJ2-7, with 7 positions matching TRBD1. Losses at the gene ends were 6 bases for V and 1 base for J; bases not matched to a gene: 12. Per the germline V gene, CDR1 is MNHNS and CDR2 is SASEGT. The CDR3 is 16 amino acids. The DNA for the CDR3 is TGTGCCAGCAGCCGGAGCCAGGGACAGCCTTCCTACGAGCAGTACTTC. It specifies CASSRSQGQPSYEQYF.

The chain recombines TRBV6-5 with TRBJ1-2, with a possible D match to TRBD1 (5 bases). The V end was cut by 10 bases, the J end by 6 bases, with 21 bases between. There are 14 residues in the CDR3. Germline CDR1 reads MNHEY; CDR2 reads SVGAGI. In DNA, the CDR3 is TGTGCCATCAGACGTACAGGACGGGCTCATGGCTACACCTTC. Its protein product is CAIRRTGRAHGYTF.

To note about this clonotype: An end of the junction differs from the germline gene, which may be a read error. The V call is TRBV29-1, the J call TRBJ1-1, with D unresolved. CDR1 is SQVTM, CDR2 ANQGSEA, per germline. CDR3 length equals 13 residues. The CDR3 loop reads CSVERPTNTEAFF. The CDR3 bases are TGCAGCGTTGAAAGGCCTACGAACACTGAAGCTTTCTTC.

Concerning this clonotype itself: This may be a read error: a much more frequent sequence differs by one nucleotide. The CDR3 sequence is CSVLRGATNTGELFF. The CDR3, as DNA: TGCAGTGTGCTCCGGGGGGCTACGAACACCGGGGAGCTGTTTTTT. The J gene is TRBJ2-2, the V gene TRBV20-1, with D perhaps matching TRBD2 (7 bases). Deletions cut 7 bases from V and 0 bases from J, with 15 bases between. Germline assignment: CDR1 DFQATT and CDR2 SNEGSKA (reference sequence). The CDR3 consists of 15 residues.

A word on this clonotype: A read error may produce the germline difference seen at one junction end. The genes are TRBV11-2 and TRBJ1-5, with D perhaps TRBD1 (6 bases). This CDR3 is 13 amino acids long. CDR1 is SGHAT and CDR2 is FQNNGV in the germline V gene. In nucleotides, the CDR3 is TGTACCAGCAGCTTAGATCAGGGGAGGGCTCCGCGTTTT. It yields the protein CTSSLDQGRAPRF.

The CDR3 region is CASSSGNTQYF. The DNA of the CDR3 is TGTGCCAGCAGTTCAGGAAATACGCAGTATTTT. The rearrangement joins TRBV6-5 to TRBJ2-3; D unresolved. CDR1 and CDR2 from the germline V gene are MNHEY and SVGAGI. This CDR3 has 11 residues. V lost 4 bases to trimming and J lost 7 bases, with 6 bases between them.

The chain is built from TRBV20-1 and TRBJ2-7; the D gene is possibly TRBD2 (5 bases). This CDR3 is 13 amino acids long. The germline gives CDR1 DFQATT, CDR2 SNEGSKA (reference sequence). V shed 3 bases and J shed 7 bases, with 16 bases lying between them. This CDR3 reads CSARLQAGEEQYF. CDR3 DNA sequence: TGCAGTGCTAGGCTCCAGGCGGGCGAAGAGCAGTACTTC.

In regard to this clonotype: A much larger clone lies a single base off, so this may be a read error. The chain has TRBV5-6 and TRBJ2-7, with D tentatively TRBD1 (6 bases). Per germline, CDR1 SGHDT and CDR2 YYEEEE. This CDR3 has 15 residues. CDR3 nucleotides: TGTGACAGCAGCTTTAGCAGGGGATTCTCCTACGAGCAGTACTTC. It specifies CDSSFSRGFSYEQYF.

The CDR3: CASSLAVVGGSADTQYF. Here the CDR3 DNA reads TGTGCCAGCAGCTTAGCAGTAGTTGGCGGGTCGGCAGATACGCAGTATTTT. This chain uses TRBV7-8 with TRBJ2-3; D might be TRBD2 (5 bases). This CDR3 comprises 17 residues. From germline, CDR1 is SGHVS and CDR2 FQNEAQ. Trimming took 0 bases from V and 4 from J, leaving 17 bases between them. The full variable domain, completed using reference TRBV7-8 and TRBJ2-3, is GAGVSQSPRYKVAKRGQDVALRCDPISGHVSLFWYQQALGQGPEFLTYFQNEAQLDKSGLPSDRFFAERPEGSVSTLKIQRTQQEDSAVYLCASSLAVVGGSADTQYFGPGTRLTVL.

A single count supports this clonotype. The CDR3 end shows no conserved phenylalanine or tryptophan, and so a read error is likely. The V call is TRBV5-4, the J call TRBJ1-2, with D maybe TRBD1 (5 bases). The length of the CDR3 is 13 residues. The V gene's germline CDR1 is SGHNT and CDR2 YYREEE (reference sequence). This CDR3 reads CVSSLSGTDGYTI. In DNA form, the CDR3 reads TGTGTCAGCAGCTTGTCAGGGACGGACGGCTACACCATC.

About this clonotype: Its ends do not fully match the called genes, so a read error is possible. The chain couples TRBV6-5 to TRBJ2-7; D perhaps matches TRBD2 (6 bases). Germline-derived CDR1 and CDR2 are MNHEY and SVGAGI. This CDR3 is 15 amino acids long. The CDR3 DNA reads TGTGCTAGCAGTCACTCGGCGGGGCGCTCCTACGAGCAGTACTTC. Encoded protein: CASSHSAGRSYEQYF.

CDR3 sequence: CSVQKGARDEQYF. Here the CDR3 DNA reads TGCAGTGTCCAGAAGGGGGCCCGAGACGAGCAGTACTTC. The rearrangement links TRBV20-1 to TRBJ2-7; 7 positions match TRBD1. Germline CDR1 reads DFQATT; CDR2 reads SNEGSKA (reference sequence). The V segment lost 7 bases and the J segment 5 bases; nucleotides outside the gene matches: 11. The CDR3 runs to 13 residues.

The chain carries TRBV20-1 and TRBJ2-5, with D perhaps TRBD1 or TRBD2 (5 bases each). CDR3 length equals 15 residues. Germline V lookup: CDR1 DFQATT, CDR2 SNEGSKA (reference sequence). CDR3 protein: CTATRDPEGQETQYF. The CDR3 bases are TGCACTGCCACGAGGGACCCCGAGGGGCAAGAGACCCAGTACTTC.